This T cell receptor beta chain derives from a study of OX40 agonist ivuxolimab in advanced cancers. Turning to the study itself: A mean age of around 63 years, range about 20 to 79, was recorded, and 70% to 85% were male.

The length of the CDR3 is 15 residues. Trimming cost V 8 bases and J 5 bases; bases outside gene matches: 9. The germline V gene encodes CDR1 MDHEN and CDR2 SYDVKM. Repertoires were generated with immunoSEQ multiplex PCR, while TCRdb's copy carries only in-frame clones and drops some. The sample has tens of thousands of clones, approximately 95% seen once. This sample comprised CD4+ or CD8+ T cells sorted from blood, obtained in a trial of the OX40 agonist ivuxolimab. The receptor was derived from an adult with an advanced solid tumor such as melanoma, head and neck, liver or kidney cancer. V is TRBV28 and J is TRBJ2-3, with TRBD2 matching 11 bases. CDR3 nucleotides: TGTGCCAGCCTTAGCGGGGGGGCCTTGAGAGATACGCAGTATTTT. Protein: CASLSGGALRDTQYF.